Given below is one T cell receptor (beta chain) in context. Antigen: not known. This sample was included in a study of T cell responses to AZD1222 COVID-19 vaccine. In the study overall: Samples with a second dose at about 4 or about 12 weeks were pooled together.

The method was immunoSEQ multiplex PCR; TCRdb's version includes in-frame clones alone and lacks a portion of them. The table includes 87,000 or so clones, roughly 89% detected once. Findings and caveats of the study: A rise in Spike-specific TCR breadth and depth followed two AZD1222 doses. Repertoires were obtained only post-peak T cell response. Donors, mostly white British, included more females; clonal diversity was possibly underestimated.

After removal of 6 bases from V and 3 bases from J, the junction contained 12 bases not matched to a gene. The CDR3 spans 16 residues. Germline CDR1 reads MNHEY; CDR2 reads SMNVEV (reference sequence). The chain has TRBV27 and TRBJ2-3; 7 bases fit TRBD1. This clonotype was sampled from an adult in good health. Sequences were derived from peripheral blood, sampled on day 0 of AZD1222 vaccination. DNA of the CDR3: TGTGCCAGCAGCGAAAAGGGGGCTATTAGGACAGATACGCAGTATTTT. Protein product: CASSEKGAIRTDTQYF.